A selection of T cell receptor beta chains follows, all from one sample in a study of response to subunit inactivated influenza vaccine. TCRdb re-called the RT-PCR reads with MiXCR, one entry per CDR3 protein. The top ten clones hold around 10% of a sample with around 580,000 distinct CDR3 sequences, roughly 15% of them seen once. Sequencing was performed on PBMCs from blood, taken 11 to 12 days after vaccination. The receptors were gathered from a man in his fifties or sixties who received an inactivated influenza vaccine. Each CDR3 is given with its conserved first and last residue. The order of the fields is J gene, D gene, V gene, clone size, CDR3 protein, CDR3 DNA. A D gene is named only where the DNA matches it firmly. Clone size, where shown, is once, few, many, or a class for clones that have expanded.

>TRBJ1-2|TRBD1|TRBV2|few
CASSYSGTGNGYTF
TGTGCCAGCTCTTACTCCGGGACAGGGAATGGCTACACCTTC
>TRBJ2-3|NA|TRBV20-1|many
CSGKWSSGDTQYF
TGCAGTGGGAAGTGGAGTTCTGGAGATACGCAGTATTTT
>TRBJ2-5|TRBD1|TRBV5-1|NA
CASKLGGFETQYF
TGCGCCAGCAAGTTAGGGGGCTTTGAGACCCAGTACTTC
>TRBJ2-5|NA|TRBV2|NA
CASTMGQETQYF
TGTGCCAGCACTATGGGCCAAGAGACCCAGTACTTC
>TRBJ1-2|NA|TRBV2|few
CASRKDVGGGYTF
TGTGCCAGCAGGAAGGACGTGGGAGGAGGCTACACCTTC
>TRBJ2-6|NA|TRBV5-1|NA
CASSLGYGRSSGANVLTF
TGCGCCAGCAGCTTGGGGTATGGCCGGTCCTCTGGGGCCAACGTCCTGACTTTC
>TRBJ2-1|TRBD1|TRBV12-3/TRBV12-4|few
CASSPSPGTDNKQFF
TGTGCCAGCAGCCCCAGCCCCGGGACAGACAATAAGCAGTTCTTC
>TRBJ2-7|NA|TRBV5-4|few
CASSSPRSDEQYF
TGTGCCAGCAGCTCTCCCCGATCGGACGAGCAGTACTTC
>TRBJ2-7|TRBD1|TRBV5-1|NA
CASSLDRGRGLWQYF
TGCGCCAGCAGCTTGGACAGGGGAAGGGGTTTGTGGCAGTACTTC
>TRBJ2-1|TRBD2|TRBV12-3/TRBV12-4|many
CASSLSGGGYSEQFF
TGTGCCAGCAGTTTGTCGGGGGGGGGATATTCTGAGCAGTTCTTC
>TRBJ2-2|NA|TRBV12-3/TRBV12-4|few
CASSFQANTGELFF
TGTGCCAGCAGTTTCCAGGCCAACACCGGGGAGCTGTTTTTT
>TRBJ1-1|TRBD1|TRBV20-1|few
CSARRTGRSEAFF
TGCAGTGCTCGAAGGACAGGGAGGTCTGAAGCTTTCTTT
>TRBJ2-4|TRBD1|TRBV4-2|NA
CASSQIFPPGTGLNIQYF
TGTGCCAGCAGCCAGATTTTCCCTCCCGGGACAGGGTTAAACATTCAGTACTTC
>TRBJ2-7|NA|TRBV7-9|few
CASSPTDSSYEQYF
TGTGCCAGCAGCCCTACGGACAGCTCCTACGAGCAGTACTTC
>TRBJ2-2|NA|TRBV20-1|NA
CSGLARTGELFF
TGCAGTGGTCTAGCGCGCACCGGGGAGCTGTTTTTT
>TRBJ2-3|TRBD2|TRBV20-1|few
CSARDMGLAGFDTQYF
TGCAGTGCTAGAGATATGGGACTAGCGGGATTTGATACGCAGTATTTT
>TRBJ1-2|NA|TRBV6-2/TRBV6-3|NA
CASSSLTGGYTF
TGTGCCAGCAGTTCTCTGACAGGCGGCTACACCTTC
>TRBJ2-7|TRBD2|TRBV20-1|few
CSARDSGRAYEQYF
TGCAGTGCTAGGGATAGCGGGAGGGCCTACGAGCAGTACTTC
>TRBJ2-6|TRBD1|TRBV30|once
CAWGHRGTLSGANVLTF
TGTGCCTGGGGACACAGGGGAACGCTCTCTGGGGCCAACGTCCTGACTTTC
>TRBJ2-5|TRBD2|TRBV12-3/TRBV12-4|NA
CASRSGSWETQYF
TGTGCCAGCCGTAGCGGGAGCTGGGAGACCCAGTACTTC
>TRBJ2-7|NA|TRBV6-2/TRBV6-3|NA
CASSYPLLRGAYEQYF
TGTGCCAGCAGTTACCCATTACTCCGGGGCGCATACGAGCAGTACTTC
>TRBJ2-1|TRBD2|TRBV12-3/TRBV12-4|many
CASSSTSGYSYNEQFF
TGTGCCAGCAGCTCGACTAGCGGGTACTCCTACAATGAGCAGTTCTTC
>TRBJ1-1|NA|TRBV27|NA
CANRNTGLLMNTEAFF
TGTGCCAACAGAAACACAGGACTCCTCATGAACACTGAAGCTTTCTTT
>TRBJ2-2|NA|TRBV12-3/TRBV12-4|few
CASSPYGTGELFF
TGTGCCAGCAGCCCATATGGTACCGGGGAGCTGTTTTTT
>TRBJ2-1|TRBD1|TRBV29-1|few
CSVESRTGSTGEQFF
TGCAGCGTGGAATCTCGGACAGGTTCAACGGGTGAGCAGTTCTTC
>TRBJ2-7|NA|TRBV5-6|few
CASSFSYRAYEQYF
TGTGCCAGCAGCTTCTCTTACAGGGCCTACGAGCAGTACTTC
>TRBJ2-1|NA|TRBV4-2|NA
CASSLDGGRTEAYNEQFF
TGTGCCAGCAGCCTAGATGGGGGGAGAACGGAAGCCTACAATGAGCAGTTCTTC
>TRBJ2-3|NA|TRBV9|NA
CASSETAGPTDTQYF
TGTGCCAGCAGCGAGACAGCGGGCCCCACAGATACGCAGTATTTT
>TRBJ1-2|TRBD1|TRBV12-3/TRBV12-4|few
CASSLRGQRNGYTF
TGTGCCAGCAGTTTGAGGGGGCAAAGGAATGGCTACACCTTC
>TRBJ2-7|TRBD2|TRBV4-2|NA
CASSREGTSGYYEQHF
TGTGCCAGCAGCCGAGAAGGGACTAGCGGTTACTACGAGCAGCACTTC
>TRBJ2-7|NA|TRBV6-1|NA
CASSEGGLGYEQYF
TGTGCCAGCAGTGAAGGTGGACTTGGATACGAGCAGTACTTC
>TRBJ2-3|TRBD2|TRBV5-1|NA
CASSLTKAGGPTDTQYF
TGCGCCAGCAGCCTAACAAAAGCGGGAGGGCCTACAGATACGCAGTATTTT
>TRBJ2-1|NA|TRBV27|many
CASSRLGGKLHNEQFF
TGTGCCAGCAGCCGGCTGGGGGGAAAGCTCCACAATGAGCAGTTCTTC
>TRBJ2-7|NA|TRBV7-9|many
CASSGPLSSYEQYF
TGTGCCAGCAGTGGTCCCCTGAGCTCCTACGAGCAGTACTTC
>TRBJ2-3|NA|TRBV25-1|few
CASSDSFRAPKQYF
TGTGCCAGCAGTGACAGCTTCCGGGCCCCGAAACAGTATTTT
>TRBJ1-5|NA|TRBV4-3|few
CASSQDSHRNQPQHF
TGCGCCAGCAGCCAAGATTCACATAGGAATCAGCCCCAGCATTTT
>TRBJ1-6|NA|TRBV4-1|many
CASSQTGRLIYNSPLHF
TGCGCCAGCAGCCAAACGGGACGACTGATTTATAATTCACCCCTCCACTTT
>TRBJ2-1|NA|TRBV5-1|many
CASSLGQSYNEQFF
TGCGCCAGCAGCTTAGGACAGTCCTACAATGAGCAGTTCTTC
>TRBJ2-7|TRBD1|TRBV28|NA
CASSPYRGPYEQYF
TGTGCCAGCAGTCCATACAGGGGCCCCTACGAGCAGTACTTC
>TRBJ1-5|TRBD1|TRBV20-1|NA
CSASPLGGDRDQPQHF
TGCAGTGCTAGTCCTCTTGGTGGGGACAGAGATCAGCCCCAGCATTTT
>TRBJ2-1|NA|TRBV7-3|few
CASSPRASSYNEQFF
TGTGCCAGCAGCCCCCGGGCCAGCTCCTACAATGAGCAGTTCTTC
>TRBJ2-7|NA|TRBV28|few
CASSLAGSIRFRYEQYF
TGTGCCAGCAGTTTAGCAGGGTCGATTCGTTTTCGCTACGAGCAGTACTTC
>TRBJ2-7|NA|TRBV20-1|NA
CSARDLGGRPYEQYF
TGCAGTGCTAGAGATCTGGGGGGACGCCCCTACGAGCAGTACTTC
>TRBJ2-5|NA|TRBV5-1|NA
CASSFETGHETQYF
TGCGCCAGCAGCTTTGAAACGGGGCATGAGACCCAGTACTTC
>TRBJ1-6|TRBD1|TRBV5-1|many
CASSLGTGINSPLHF
TGCGCCAGCAGCTTGGGGACAGGGATTAATTCACCCCTCCACTTT
>TRBJ2-3|NA|TRBV20-1|few
CSAMAPGTDTQYF
TGCAGTGCCATGGCGCCAGGCACAGATACGCAGTATTTT
>TRBJ2-6|NA|TRBV6-5|few
CASSYKGANVLTF
TGTGCCAGCAGTTACAAGGGGGCCAACGTCCTGACTTTC
>TRBJ2-2|NA|TRBV11-2|NA
CASSPGATSTGELFF
TGTGCCAGCAGCCCAGGGGCAACTAGCACCGGGGAGCTGTTTTTT
>TRBJ1-2|NA|TRBV5-1|few
CASSLGGFYGYTF
TGCGCCAGCAGCTTGGGGGGTTTCTATGGCTACACCTTC
>TRBJ1-5|TRBD1|TRBV20-1|few
CSARGSGRGDQPQHF
TGCAGTGCTAGAGGGTCGGGCAGGGGGGATCAGCCCCAGCATTTT
>TRBJ2-3|NA|TRBV2|few
CASSPEFEADTQYF
TGTGCCAGCAGTCCGGAATTCGAGGCAGATACGCAGTATTTT
>TRBJ2-2|NA|TRBV7-9|medium-sized
CASSKLNTGELFF
TGTGCCAGCAGCAAACTTAACACCGGGGAGCTGTTTTTT
>TRBJ1-4|NA|TRBV6-1|few
CASSTGFATNEKLFF
TGTGCCAGCAGTACAGGTTTTGCAACTAATGAAAAACTGTTTTTT